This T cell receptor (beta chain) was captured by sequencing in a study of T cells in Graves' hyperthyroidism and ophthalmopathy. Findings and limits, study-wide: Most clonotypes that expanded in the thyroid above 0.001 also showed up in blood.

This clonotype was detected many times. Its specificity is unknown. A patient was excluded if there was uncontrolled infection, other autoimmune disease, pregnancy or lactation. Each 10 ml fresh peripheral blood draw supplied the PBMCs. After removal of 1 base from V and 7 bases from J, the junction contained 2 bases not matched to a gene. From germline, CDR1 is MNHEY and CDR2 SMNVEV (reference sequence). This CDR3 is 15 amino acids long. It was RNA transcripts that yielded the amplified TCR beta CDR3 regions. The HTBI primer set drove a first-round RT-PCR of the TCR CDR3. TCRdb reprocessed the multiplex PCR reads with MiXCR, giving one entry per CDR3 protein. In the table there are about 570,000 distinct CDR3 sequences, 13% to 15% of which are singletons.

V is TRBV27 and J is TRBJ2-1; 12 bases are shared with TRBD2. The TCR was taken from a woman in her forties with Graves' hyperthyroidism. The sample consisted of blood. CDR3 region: CASSLFGLAGNEQFF. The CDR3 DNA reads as TGTGCCAGCAGTTTATTTGGACTAGCGGGAAATGAGCAGTTCTTC.